This record looks at one TCR beta chain sequence and its context. Assay used: immunoSEQ multiplex PCR; TCRdb lists only in-frame clones, some missing. This sample carries about 65,000 clones, about nine tenths of them seen once, and the ten largest clones take about 0.95%. This CDR3 has 17 residues. Trimming pared 0 bases from V and 3 bases from J, leaving 16 bases between. The data stem from a study of OX40 agonist ivuxolimab in advanced cancers. Looking at the study overall: Antecedent anti-PD-1, anti-PD-L1 or anti-CTLA-4 therapy was permissible, with around 41% having received some. Three partial responders included one hepatocellular carcinoma patient and two cutaneous melanoma patients.

The source was CD4+ or CD8+ T cells sorted from blood, collected in a trial of the OX40 agonist ivuxolimab. The TCR sequence derives from an adult with an advanced solid tumor such as melanoma, head and neck, liver or kidney cancer. The rearrangement uses TRBV5-3 and TRBJ1-5, with D uncertain. TRBV5-3 is reported as an ORF; its role is uncertain. Written as DNA, the CDR3 is TGTGCCAGAAGCTTGGAGGAGGAACTCGGGCCCAATCAGCCCCAGCATTTT. Residues: CARSLEEELGPNQPQHF.